A selection of T cell receptor beta chains follows, all from one sample in a study of cytomegalovirus exposure and HLA in healthy donors. Produced via immunoSEQ multiplex PCR; TCRdb's table is partial and in-frame only. The sample records about 120,000 clones, about 8% being singletons. Sequenced input: PBMCs. Source of these receptors: a woman aged 40 to 50 in good health and CMV-seropositive. The CDR3 runs from the conserved cysteine through the conserved F or W. A D gene is named only where the DNA matches it firmly. Expanded clones are given a class, and other clones once, few, many or no size at all.

TRBJ1-1 . TRBV9 . CASSAQGGNTEAFF TGTGCCAGCAGCGCCCAGGGAGGCAACACTGAAGCTTTCTTT
TRBJ1-3 . TRBV7-9 few CASSGGGRSSGNTIYF TGTGCCAGCAGCGGGGGGGGACGGAGCTCTGGAAACACCATATATTTT
TRBJ2-7 . TRBV19 few CASIGESPYEQYF TGTGCCAGTATAGGAGAAAGCCCCTACGAGCAGTACTTC
TRBJ1-1 TRBD1 TRBV6-6 few CASSYSTETGDTEAFF TGTGCCAGCAGTTACTCGACCGAGACAGGGGATACTGAAGCTTTCTTT
TRBJ1-6 TRBD1 TRBV9 . CASSVGGQGYSPLHF TGTGCCAGCAGCGTAGGGGGACAGGGGTATTCACCCCTCCACTTT
TRBJ2-1 TRBD1 TRBV5-6 . CASSFGTGGIRYNEQFF TGTGCCAGCAGCTTCGGGACAGGGGGCATAAGATACAATGAGCAGTTCTTC
TRBJ1-1 . TRBV5-4 . CASSLGLGGGTEAFF TGTGCCAGCAGCTTGGGATTGGGGGGGGGCACTGAAGCTTTCTTT
TRBJ2-7 TRBD1 TRBV2 . CASSPRTGGYNEQYF TGTGCCAGCAGTCCTCGGACAGGGGGTTATAACGAGCAGTACTTC
TRBJ2-7 TRBD2 TRBV4-1 . CASSRTSGGDYEQYF TGCGCCAGCAGCCGAACTAGCGGGGGGGACTACGAGCAGTACTTC
TRBJ2-7 . TRBV5-6 few CASSLGGGAREQYF TGTGCCAGCAGCTTGGGGGGGGGCGCCCGGGAGCAGTACTTC
TRBJ1-2 . TRBV27 . CASSLASTVTMIDGYTF TGTGCCAGCAGTTTAGCGTCGACAGTTACCATGATCGATGGCTACACCTTC
TRBJ2-6 . TRBV2 few CASTGILGSGANVLTF TGTGCCAGTACGGGGATATTGGGCTCTGGGGCCAACGTCCTGACTTTC
TRBJ1-2 . TRBV30 few CAWSQSANGYTF TGTGCCTGGAGTCAATCCGCGAATGGCTACACCTTC
TRBJ2-7 TRBD1 TRBV7-2 . CASSWDRGSYEQYF TGTGCCAGCAGCTGGGACAGGGGCTCCTACGAGCAGTACTTC
TRBJ1-5 . TRBV4-1 few CASSQSGLGNQPQHF TGCGCCAGCAGCCAGTCGGGACTGGGCAATCAGCCCCAGCATTTT
TRBJ1-4 . TRBV5-1 few CASSLEGTNEKLFF TGCGCCAGCAGCTTGGAGGGGACTAATGAAAAACTGTTTTTT
TRBJ2-7 TRBD2 TRBV5-4 few CASSLYPMTSWEQYF TGTGCCAGCAGCTTGTACCCCATGACTAGCTGGGAGCAGTACTTC
TRBJ2-2 . TRBV5-6 . CASSLTSGELFF TGTGCCAGCAGCTTGACATCCGGGGAGCTGTTTTTT
TRBJ1-4 . TRBV29-1 . CSVRQGNEKLFF TGCAGCGTAAGGCAGGGAAATGAAAAACTGTTTTTT
TRBJ2-1 . TRBV28 . CASSLQDNEQFF TGTGCCAGCAGTTTGCAGGACAATGAGCAGTTCTTC
TRBJ2-2 TRBD2 TRBV11-2 . CASSSLRGGTGELFF TGTGCCAGCAGCTCCCTCCGGGGGGGCACCGGGGAGCTGTTTTTT
TRBJ1-6 . TRBV4-1 . CASSQAGHSLHF TGCGCCAGCAGCCAAGCGGGACATTCCCTCCACTTT
TRBJ1-1 TRBD1 TRBV6-1 . CASSPRDRGAFF TGTGCCAGCAGCCCAAGGGACAGGGGTGCTTTCTTT
TRBJ2-5 TRBD1 TRBV7-3 few CASSTTGGGETQYF TGTGCCAGCAGCACGACAGGGGGAGGAGAGACCCAGTACTTC
TRBJ1-2 . TRBV7-2 few CASSTYRGYYGYTF TGTGCCAGCAGCACCTACCGGGGATACTATGGCTACACCTTC
TRBJ1-1 . TRBV18 few CASSPGANGAGEAFF TGTGCCAGCTCCCCAGGGGCAAATGGGGCTGGTGAAGCTTTCTTT
TRBJ2-1 TRBD2 TRBV30 . CAGTGTSNPGAQFF TGTGCCGGAACCGGGACTAGTAATCCAGGGGCTCAGTTCTTC
TRBJ1-1 . TRBV5-1 few CASSFGQNTEAFF TGCGCCAGCAGCTTTGGACAGAACACTGAAGCTTTCTTT
TRBJ2-7 TRBD2 TRBV27 few CASSSGGTYEQYF TGTGCCAGCTCTAGCGGGGGAACCTACGAGCAGTACTTC
TRBJ1-4 . TRBV4-1 few CASSQPYIATNENLFF TGCGCCAGCAGCCAACCCTACATCGCAACTAATGAAAACCTGTTTTTT
TRBJ2-2 TRBD1 TRBV5-8 . CASSRLGQGATGELFF TGTGCCAGCAGCCGGTTAGGACAGGGGGCGACCGGGGAGCTGTTTTTT
TRBJ2-7 TRBD2 TRBV27 . CASSLGLAGVREQYF TGTGCCAGCAGTTTGGGACTAGCGGGGGTGCGCGAGCAGTACTTC
TRBJ2-7 . TRBV27 few CASSRRVGPYEQYF TGTGCCAGCAGTCGCAGGGTCGGTCCCTACGAGCAGTACTTC
TRBJ2-1 TRBD2 TRBV27 . CASSLGTSGSNEQFF TGTGCCAGCAGCCTTGGAACTAGCGGGTCGAATGAGCAGTTCTTC
TRBJ1-2 . TRBV6-5 . CASRERKGYHGYTF TGTGCCAGCCGCGAACGGAAGGGGTACCATGGCTACACCTTC
TRBJ1-1 TRBD1 TRBV7-6 . CASRWGDRGTEAFF TGTGCCAGCAGATGGGGGGACAGGGGAACTGAAGCTTTCTTT
TRBJ1-1 . TRBV7-8 . CASSLLLGRNTEAFF TGTGCCAGCAGCTTATTGTTAGGGAGGAACACTGAAGCTTTCTTT
TRBJ2-3 TRBD2 TRBV10-3 . CAISETSGASPDTQYF TGTGCCATCAGTGAGACTAGCGGGGCGTCCCCAGATACGCAGTATTTT
TRBJ2-7 . TRBV10-3 . CAISESRGYEQYF TGTGCCATCAGTGAATCCAGGGGATACGAGCAGTACTTC
TRBJ1-2 . TRBV10-1 . CASSNPGGVPIGYTF TGCGCCAGCAGTAACCCGGGGGGGGTCCCAATAGGCTACACCTTC
TRBJ2-3 TRBD2 TRBV18 . CASSPLRGAADTQYF TGTGCCAGCTCACCATTGCGGGGGGCCGCAGATACGCAGTATTTT
TRBJ1-6 TRBD1 TRBV10-3 few CAISEQGTENSPLHF TGTGCCATCAGTGAACAGGGGACAGAGAATTCACCCCTCCACTTT
TRBJ1-2 . TRBV12-5 . CASGRDYYGYTF TGTGCTAGTGGCAGGGACTACTATGGCTACACCTTC
TRBJ2-2 TRBD1 TRBV5-1 . CASSLVGGQGSGTGELFF TGCGCCAGCAGCTTGGTCGGGGGACAGGGGTCGGGCACCGGGGAGCTGTTTTTT
TRBJ2-7 . TRBV5-1 few CASSLRGASDEQYF TGCGCCAGCAGCTTAAGGGGCGCAAGCGACGAGCAGTACTTC
TRBJ2-5 TRBD2 TRBV19 . CASSIGGAGGQETQYF TGTGCCAGTAGTATAGGAGGAGCGGGGGGGCAAGAGACCCAGTACTTC
TRBJ2-2 . TRBV10-1 few CASSARRRMAGELFF TGCGCCAGCAGTGCTCGGAGACGAATGGCCGGGGAGCTGTTTTTT
TRBJ1-1 TRBD1 TRBV27 . CASSLGQGRTEAFF TGTGCCAGCAGTCTCGGACAGGGGCGGACTGAAGCTTTCTTT
TRBJ1-2 . TRBV5-1 . CASREEREGGYTF TGCGCCAGCAGGGAGGAGCGAGAAGGTGGCTACACCTTC